One and the same sample provided the 5 T cell receptor beta chains below, sequenced in a study of response to subunit inactivated influenza vaccine. TCRdb re-called the RT-PCR reads through MiXCR, storing one row per CDR3 protein. The sample lists 550,000 to 800,000 distinct CDR3 sequences, roughly 14% occurring once. Source: PBMCs from blood, taken 14 to 15 days before vaccination. These receptors were taken from a man aged 50 to 60 who received an inactivated influenza vaccine.

The J gene is TRBJ2-1, the V gene TRBV7-2; D is ambiguous. The CDR3 covers 13 residues. The germline V gene encodes CDR1 SGHTA and CDR2 FQGNSA. V lost 8 bases, J lost 4 bases, and 12 bases lay in between. CDR3 loop: CASGPGLYNEQFF. The CDR3 bases are TGTGCCAGCGGCCCCGGGCTTTACAATGAGCAGTTCTTC.

The V and J genes are TRBV20-1 and TRBJ1-5, with 7 positions matching TRBD1. V shed 1 base and J 7 bases; nucleotides not matched to a gene: 4. Germline V gene sequence: CDR1 DFQATT, CDR2 SNEGSKA (reference sequence). There are 13 residues in the CDR3. The CDR3 DNA follows: TGCAGTGCTAGAGGACAGGGAGGCCAGCCCCAGCATTTT. It is translated as CSARGQGGQPQHF.

This clonotype occurred a few times. The chain joins TRBV30 to TRBJ2-3; the match to TRBD1 covers 8 bases. Germline loops: CDR1 GTSNPN, CDR2 SVGIG (reference sequence). The length of the CDR3 is 15 residues. Trimming removed 3 bases from V and 5 bases from J; junction bases left unmatched: 10. The CDR3 spells CAWSLTGVTRDTQYF. The DNA for the CDR3 is TGTGCCTGGAGCTTGACAGGGGTGACCCGAGATACGCAGTATTTT.

The chain combines TRBV5-1 with TRBJ2-6, with unresolved D. The V end lost 1 base, the J end lost 0 bases, and 11 bases lay between the germline ends. The germline V gene has CDR1 SGHRS and CDR2 YFSETQ. The CDR3 loop spans 17 amino acids. CDR3 coding DNA: TGCGCCAGCAGCTTGACCGGCAGCCTCTCTGGGGCCAACGTCCTGACTTTC. Translated: CASSLTGSLSGANVLTF. The whole variable domain, filled in from reference TRBV5-1 and TRBJ2-6, reads KAGVTQTPRYLIKTRGQQVTLSCSPISGHRSVSWYQQTPGQGLQFLFEYFSETQRNKGNFPGRFSGRQFSNSRSEMNVSTLELGDSALYLCASSLTGSLSGANVLTFGAGSRLTVL.

This clonotype turned up a few times. The rearrangement uses TRBV6-5 and TRBJ2-5; 9 nucleotides align to TRBD1. CDR1 is MNHEY, CDR2 SVGAGI, per germline. The length of the CDR3 is 15 residues. V lost 1 base to trimming and J lost 6 bases; unmatched junction nucleotides: 6. The CDR3 nucleotides read TGTGCCAGCAGTTACTATGGGACAGGGCCGAAGACCCAGTACTTC. As protein: CASSYYGTGPKTQYF.